These 19 T cell receptor beta chains originate from one sample sequenced in a study of a mutant IDH1 vaccine in newly diagnosed glioma. These receptors have no known antigen. Time point here: week 23, last vaccination. Every vaccination contained 300 ug of the mutant IDH1 20-mer peptide and was paired with topical imiquimod. Using immunoSEQ multiplex PCR, the repertoire was profiled, and TCRdb retains in-frame clones only, with some absent. The sample shows approximately 67,000 clones, approximately 84% of them seen only once. This sample comprised PBMCs, obtained from a glioma patient whose treatment included an IDH1 peptide vaccine. These receptors were collected from a man in his late teens or twenties with glioma.

The chain couples TRBV7-9 to TRBJ2-4, with D perhaps TRBD1 or TRBD2 (5 bases each). V lost 5 bases to trimming and J lost 7 bases, with 18 bases between them. The CDR3 totals 15 residues. Germline assignment: CDR1 SEHNR and CDR2 FQNEAQ (reference sequence). The CDR3 here is CASSPWVLEGNIQYF. The DNA for the CDR3 is TGTGCCAGCAGCCCATGGGTCTTAGAGGGGAACATTCAGTACTTC. The full variable domain, completed using reference TRBV7-9 and TRBJ2-4, is DTGVSQNPRHKITKRGQNVTFRCDPISEHNRLYWYRQTLGQGPEFLTYFQNEAQLEKSRLLSDRFSAERPKGSFSTLEIQRTEQGDSAMYLCASSPWVLEGNIQYFGAGTRLSVL.

The genes are TRBV29-1 and TRBJ1-3, with 7 bases fitting TRBD1. Germline V gives CDR1 SQVTM, CDR2 ANQGSEA. Trimming took 6 bases from V and 0 from J; bases not matched to a gene: 5. CDR3 length equals 14 residues. In nucleotides, the CDR3 is TGCAGCGTAAATGCAGGGGGCTCTGGAAACACCATATATTTT. This sequence encodes CSVNAGGSGNTIYF.

The chain recombines TRBV6-1 with TRBJ1-1; TRBD1 might be the D (6 bases). V lost 5 bases to trimming and J lost 0 bases, with 13 bases between them. The germline gives CDR1 MNHNS, CDR2 SASEGT. The CDR3 runs 15 residues. The CDR3: CASSPRQGMNTEAFF. The CDR3 region has the DNA TGTGCCAGCAGTCCCCGGCAGGGGATGAACACTGAAGCTTTCTTT.

This chain connects TRBV29-1 to TRBJ1-1; tentatively, D is TRBD1 (5 bases). The CDR3 length is 13 residues. The germline V and J ends were trimmed by 2 bases and 8 bases, with 15 bases remaining between them. Germline V gene sequence: CDR1 SQVTM, CDR2 ANQGSEA. The CDR3 bases are TGCAGCGTTGAATGGGGGGGGAATTTAGAAGCTTTCTTT. Its translation is CSVEWGGNLEAFF.

The sample holds a few counts of this clone. This sequence joins TRBV27 and TRBJ1-1; possible D gene TRBD1, 6 bases. V was clipped by 8 bases and J by 5 bases, with 18 bases between them. CDR1 and CDR2 from the germline V gene are MNHEY and SMNVEV (reference sequence). The CDR3 contains 14 residues. Here the CDR3 reads CASDKKQGGTEAFF. For the CDR3, the DNA is TGTGCCAGCGATAAAAAACAGGGAGGGACTGAAGCTTTCTTT.

The J gene is TRBJ1-2, the V gene TRBV19; a weak D match, TRBD1 (6 bases). This CDR3 region has 14 residues. V lost 1 base to trimming and J lost 4 bases, with 10 bases between them. Per germline, CDR1 LNHDA and CDR2 SQIVND (reference sequence). This CDR3 reads CASSIVPGAYGYTF. The CDR3 bases are TGTGCCAGTAGTATAGTGCCAGGGGCCTATGGCTACACCTTC. Drawing the rest from reference TRBV19 and TRBJ1-2, the complete variable domain is DGGITQSPKYLFRKEGQNVTLSCEQNLNHDAMYWYRQDPGQGLRLIYYSQIVNDFQKGDIAEGYSVSREKKESFPLTVTSAQKNPTAFYLCASSIVPGAYGYTFGSGTRLTVV.

The gene calls are TRBV6-5 and TRBJ1-3, with D possibly matching TRBD1 (6 bases). Germline assignment: CDR1 MNHEY and CDR2 SVGAGI. This CDR3 region has 15 residues. The V gene lost 6 bases and the J gene lost 0 bases, with 12 bases spanning the gap. The DNA for the CDR3 is TGTGCCAGCAGCGGCCAGGGGCTCTCTGGAAACACCATATATTTT. Residues: CASSGQGLSGNTIYF.

The gene calls are TRBV7-2 and TRBJ1-1; possible D gene TRBD1, 6 bases. Germline V gene data show CDR1 as SGHTA and CDR2 as FQGNSA. There are 14 residues in the CDR3. V lost 5 bases and J lost 1, with 11 bases in between. The CDR3 nucleotides read TGTGCCAGCAGCCAACAGGGCCGGAACACTGAAGCTTTCTTT. This gives the protein CASSQQGRNTEAFF. Drawing the rest from reference TRBV7-2 and TRBJ1-1, the complete variable domain is GAGVSQSPSNKVTEKGKDVELRCDPISGHTALYWYRQSLGQGLEFLIYFQGNSAPDKSGLPSDRFSAERTGGSVSTLTIQRTQQEDSAVYLCASSQQGRNTEAFFGQGTRLTVV.

The chain carries TRBV18 and TRBJ1-1; D is undetermined. V was clipped by 4 bases and J by 0 bases, with 15 bases between them. The CDR3 is 16 residues long. Germline V gives CDR1 KGHSH, CDR2 LQKENI. Here the CDR3 reads CASSRGRQTMNTEAFF. CDR3 bases: TGTGCCAGCTCACGAGGCAGGCAGACCATGAACACTGAAGCTTTCTTT.

The chain combines TRBV9 with TRBJ1-2; D is possibly TRBD1 (6 bases). The CDR3 is 14 residues long. Trimming cost V 7 bases and J 5 bases, with 18 bases left between them. Per germline, CDR1 SGDLS and CDR2 YYNGEE. In nucleotides, the CDR3 is TGTGCCAGCGGGCCCGGGGGCGCCGGGTATGGCTACACCTTC. Amino acids: CASGPGGAGYGYTF. The full variable domain, its missing parts supplied by reference TRBV9 and TRBJ1-2, is DSGVTQTPKHLITATGQRVTLRCSPRSGDLSVYWYQQSLDQGLQFLIQYYNGEERAKGNILERFSAQQFPDLHSELNLSSLELGDSALYFCASGPGGAGYGYTFGSGTRLTVV.

This sequence joins TRBV7-9 and TRBJ2-5; 7 nucleotides align to TRBD2. The CDR3 covers 15 residues. With V trimmed by 0 bases and J by 5 bases, 6 bases remained unmatched. Germline V gene lookup returns CDR1 SEHNR and CDR2 FQNEAQ (reference sequence). The DNA of the CDR3 is TGTGCCAGCAGCTTAGCGGGAGGGTCGGGGGAGACCCAGTACTTC. It encodes CASSLAGGSGETQYF.

The chain is built from TRBV6-5 and TRBJ2-7; D gene unclear. Trimming removed 5 bases from V and 0 bases from J, with 8 bases in between. Germline V lookup: CDR1 MNHEY, CDR2 SVGAGI. The CDR3 extends over 13 amino acids. The CDR3 loop is CASSPQSSYEQYF. The DNA for the CDR3 is TGTGCCAGCAGTCCTCAGAGCTCCTACGAGCAGTACTTC.

The V gene is TRBV6-4, the J gene TRBJ2-2; 11 bases are a match to TRBD2. Germline lookup yields CDR1 MRHNA and CDR2 SNTAGT. This CDR3 contains 15 residues. V dropped 3 bases and J dropped 3; count of bases not matched to a gene: 0. The CDR3 region is CASSELAGDTGELFF. DNA of the CDR3: TGTGCCAGCAGTGAACTAGCGGGAGACACCGGGGAGCTGTTTTTT.

The V call is TRBV6-1, the J call TRBJ2-7, with 7 bases aligning to TRBD2. Germline CDR1 is MNHNS and CDR2 is SASEGT. CDR3 length equals 12 residues. Trimming took 6 bases from V and 8 from J; bases not matched to a gene: 7. CDR3 sequence: CASSVSREQQYF. As DNA, the CDR3 is TGTGCCAGCAGCGTCTCGCGGGAGCAGCAGTACTTC.

This chain connects TRBV7-3 to TRBJ1-1, with 8 positions matching TRBD1. The V segment lost 5 bases and the J segment 4 bases; nucleotides outside the gene matches: 6. This CDR3 has 14 residues. The germline V gene encodes CDR1 SGHTA and CDR2 FQGTGA. The CDR3 DNA reads TGTGCCAGCAGCCCAGGGGGCTGGGGCACTGAAGCTTTCTTT. Amino acid sequence: CASSPGGWGTEAFF.

The chain links TRBV28 to TRBJ1-2; unclear D gene. The length of the CDR3 is 15 residues. In germline, CDR1 is MDHEN, CDR2 SYDVKM. Trimming left V 7 bases short and J 3 bases short, with 18 bases between. CDR3 sequence (DNA): TGTGCCAGCATCGAACACGGCCGGCGGGACTATGGCTACACCTTC. Translation: CASIEHGRRDYGYTF.

To note about this clone: Sequence at one end of the junction differs from germline and may be a read error. V and J are TRBV4-1 and TRBJ2-1, with D perhaps matching TRBD2 (7 bases). The CDR3 runs to 15 residues. The germline V gene encodes CDR1 MGHRA and CDR2 YSYEKL. The CDR3 reads CASSEGRGGYNEQFF. CDR3 in DNA: TGCGCAAGCAGCGAGGGAAGGGGGGGTTACAATGAGCAGTTCTTC.

The chain uses TRBV5-4 and TRBJ2-6, with D unclear. CDR3 size: 13 residues. The V end was cut by 5 bases, the J end by 1 base, with 4 bases between. Per germline, CDR1 SGHNT and CDR2 YYREEE (reference sequence). The chain's CDR3 is CASRQSGANVLTF. The DNA of the CDR3 is TGTGCCAGCAGACAATCTGGGGCCAACGTCCTGACTTTC.

The CDR3 reads CASSWGQGITEAFF. The CDR3 nucleotides are TGTGCCAGCAGTTGGGGACAGGGGATCACTGAAGCTTTCTTT. The gene calls are TRBV27 and TRBJ1-1; TRBD1 matches 10 bases. The CDR3 has 14 amino acids. Trimming at V came to 4 bases and at J to 4 bases, leaving 3 bases not matched to a gene. Germline V gene data show CDR1 as MNHEY and CDR2 as SMNVEV (reference sequence).